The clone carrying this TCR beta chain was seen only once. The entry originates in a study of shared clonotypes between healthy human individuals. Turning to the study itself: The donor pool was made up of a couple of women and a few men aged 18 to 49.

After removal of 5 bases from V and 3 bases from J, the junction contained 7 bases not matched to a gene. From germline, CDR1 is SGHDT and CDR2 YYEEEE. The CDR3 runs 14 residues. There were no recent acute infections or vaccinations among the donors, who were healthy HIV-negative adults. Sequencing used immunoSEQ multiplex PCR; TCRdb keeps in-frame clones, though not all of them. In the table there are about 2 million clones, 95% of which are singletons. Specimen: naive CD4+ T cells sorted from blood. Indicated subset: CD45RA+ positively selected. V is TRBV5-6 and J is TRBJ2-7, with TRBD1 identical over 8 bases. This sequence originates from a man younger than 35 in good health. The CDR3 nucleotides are TGTGCCAGCAGGCGGACAGGGCGCGACTACGAGCAGTACTTC. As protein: CASRRTGRDYEQYF.